Listed below are T cell receptor beta chains from one sample, sequenced in a study of blood T cell repertoires in COVID-19. The repertoire was sequenced with immunoSEQ multiplex PCR; TCRdb's copy has only in-frame clones and lacks some. The sample shows just under 300,000 clones, around 84% of them seen only once. Source material: peripheral blood. The receptors shown here come from a man between 65 and 85 years old with acute or convalescent COVID-19. Each CDR3 is given with its conserved first and last residue. D genes are given only for firm matches. Only part of the rows carry a size: once, few, many, or a class if the clone is expanded.

-	TRBV28	-	TRBJ1-5	TGTGCCAGCAGTTTGGCGCGGCAGCCCCAGCATTTT	CASSLARQPQHF
-	TRBV19	-	TRBJ2-7	TGTGCCAGTAGTACCACCCCTCAGGGAACCGAGCAGTACTTC	CASSTTPQGTEQYF
-	TRBV19	TRBD2	TRBJ2-7	TGTGCCAGTGGACTAGCGGGAGCCTACGAGCAGTACTTC	CASGLAGAYEQYF
-	TRBV6-2/TRBV6-3	TRBD2	TRBJ2-7	TGTGCCAGCAACCCTCGAGGGACTAGTAGTCTCTACGAGCAGTACTTC	CASNPRGTSSLYEQYF
few	TRBV5-4	TRBD1	TRBJ1-1	TGTGCCAGCAGCTCCGGACAGGTCTTAAACACTGAAGCTTTCTTT	CASSSGQVLNTEAFF
once	TRBV4-3	TRBD2	TRBJ2-7	TGCGCCAGCAGCCAAGATCGGCTAGCGGGCTACGAGCAGTACTTC	CASSQDRLAGYEQYF
-	TRBV28	-	TRBJ1-6	TGTGCCAGCAGTTCATCGACGGGAAATTCACCCCTCCACTTT	CASSSSTGNSPLHF
-	TRBV4-2	-	TRBJ1-2	TGTGCCAGCAGCCCGGTGGTCGGGAACTCCGACTATGGCTACACCTTC	CASSPVVGNSDYGYTF
-	TRBV5-5	TRBD1	TRBJ2-7	TGTGCCAGCAGCTCGAGTCGACAGGGGAGCTACGAGCAGTACTTC	CASSSSRQGSYEQYF
-	TRBV7-2	TRBD1	TRBJ2-1	TGTGCCAGCAGCCCTGGGCCTGGCAGGGGGCGAGGGAATGAGCAGTTCTTC	CASSPGPGRGRGNEQFF
-	TRBV23-1	-	TRBJ1-4	TGCGCCAGCAGTCAATTGCGGATTCCGACTAATGAAAAACTGTTTTTT	CASSQLRIPTNEKLFF
-	TRBV6-5	-	TRBJ2-1	TGTGCCAGCAGTTATCAGGGGAGGGGGGACAATGAGCAGTTCTTC	CASSYQGRGDNEQFF
-	TRBV5-6	-	TRBJ2-6	TGTGCCAGCAGGGTTCGGGGTTCTGGGGCCAACGTCCTGACTTTC	CASRVRGSGANVLTF
-	TRBV24-1	TRBD1	TRBJ2-2	TGTGCCACCAGCAGAACCGGGACAGCGAACACCGGGGAGCTGTTTTTT	CATSRTGTANTGELFF
few	TRBV28	TRBD2	TRBJ2-7	TGTGCCAGCAGTTTACGAGGGAGGGCTTCCTACGAGCAGTACTTC	CASSLRGRASYEQYF
-	TRBV10-3	TRBD1	TRBJ1-6	TGTGCCATCAGCGAGTCAGGACAGGGTGATTCACCCCTCCACTTT	CAISESGQGDSPLHF
medium-sized	TRBV4-3	TRBD1	TRBJ2-7	TGCGCCAGCAGCCCCAACAGGGGGACCTACGAGCAGTACTTC	CASSPNRGTYEQYF
-	TRBV28	TRBD1	TRBJ1-2	TGTGCCAGCAGTTTGGAGACGGGACAGGGGGTTCGAGAGGGTGGCTACACCTTC	CASSLETGQGVREGGYTF
-	TRBV6-5	-	TRBJ1-2	TGTGCCAGCAGATCAACAGGGTACTATGGCTACACCTTC	CASRSTGYYGYTF
-	TRBV10-1	TRBD1	TRBJ2-5	TGCGCCAGCAGTGAGTCGCCGACAGGGGCTGGAGAGACCCAGTACTTC	CASSESPTGAGETQYF
-	TRBV19	TRBD2	TRBJ2-2	TGTGCCAGTAGTAATGCCGCTCCGGGACTATACACTAAAAACACCGGGGAGCTGTTTTTT	CASSNAAPGLYTKNTGELFF
-	TRBV21-1	-	TRBJ2-5	TGTGCCAGCAGCAAAGCGGCCAGGGGTTTCGTAGAGACCCAGTACTTC	CASSKAARGFVETQYF
-	TRBV23-1	-	TRBJ1-3	TGCGCCAGCAGTCCTCTGACCCGACAGAACTCTGGAAACACCATATATTTT	CASSPLTRQNSGNTIYF
-	TRBV7-2	-	TRBJ2-3	TGTGCCAGCAGCACTTATTATCGGGGCACAGATACGCAGTATTTT	CASSTYYRGTDTQYF
-	TRBV28	-	TRBJ1-5	TGTGCCAGCAGTGCCCTAACAGGGTGGCGTCAGCCCCAGCATTTT	CASSALTGWRQPQHF
-	TRBV2	-	TRBJ1-4	TGTGCCAGCAACCCGAGGCGAGACCATGAAAAACTGTTTTTT	CASNPRRDHEKLFF
-	TRBV4-1	TRBD1	TRBJ1-1	TGCGCCAGCAGCCAAGATCACAGGGGGCGTTTCGCTGAAGCTTTCTTT	CASSQDHRGRFAEAFF
-	TRBV2	TRBD2	TRBJ2-7	TGTGCCAGCAGTGAAACCAGCGGGAGGTACGAGCAGTACTTC	CASSETSGRYEQYF
-	TRBV5-1	TRBD2	TRBJ2-2	TGCGCCACCCGGGGACTAGCGGGAGACACCGGGGAGCTGTTTTTT	CATRGLAGDTGELFF
-	TRBV15	TRBD1	TRBJ2-7	TGTGCCACCAGCAGAGAAGGGACAGGGCTACGCTACGAGCAGTACTTC	CATSREGTGLRYEQYF
-	TRBV4-1	TRBD1	TRBJ1-1	TGCGCCAGCAGCCAAGTCTGGGACAGAGCCTTTACTGAAGCTTTCTTT	CASSQVWDRAFTEAFF
-	TRBV5-4	-	TRBJ2-5	TGTGCCAGCAGCCCCGACAGGCCCCAAGAGACCCAGTACTTC	CASSPDRPQETQYF
few	TRBV7-2	TRBD1	TRBJ1-2	TGTGCCAGCAGCCCGGGACAGGGGGCCTATGGCTACACCTTC	CASSPGQGAYGYTF
once	TRBV4-2	TRBD1	TRBJ1-4	TGTGCCAGCAGCCATGCCGGGACAGAGAATGAAAAACTGTTTTTT	CASSHAGTENEKLFF
-	TRBV19	TRBD2	TRBJ2-7	TGTGCCAGTAGTCGGAACCTAGCGGGGGCCTACGAGCAGTACTTC	CASSRNLAGAYEQYF
-	TRBV29-1	TRBD2	TRBJ2-3	TGCAGCGTCGGGACTACACTCTCTTCTCAGTATTTT	CSVGTTLSSQYF
-	TRBV4-3	TRBD1	TRBJ1-2	TGCGCCAGCAGCCAAACGACAGGGATTACGAACTATGGCTACACCTTC	CASSQTTGITNYGYTF
-	TRBV20-1	TRBD1	TRBJ1-1	TGCAGTGCTAGTCAGGGGGTTCCCACTGAAGCTTTCTTT	CSASQGVPTEAFF
-	TRBV3-1/TRBV3-2	-	TRBJ2-3	TGTGCCAGCAGCCCCGGGAACACAGATACGCAGTATTTT	CASSPGNTDTQYF
-	TRBV4-1	-	TRBJ2-3	TGCGCCAGCAGCCCCGCAGGGGGGTGGGACACAGATACGCAGTATTTT	CASSPAGGWDTDTQYF
-	TRBV15	-	TRBJ2-7	TGTGCCACCAGCAGAGATCGGGGCGGGACTTACGAGCAGTACTTC	CATSRDRGGTYEQYF
-	TRBV30	-	TRBJ2-3	TGTGCCTGGAGCCGGGACTTTTCTAGCACAGATACGCAGTATTTT	CAWSRDFSSTDTQYF
-	TRBV19	-	TRBJ1-1	TGTGCCAGTAGTACCCGGGTTGAAGCTTTCTTT	CASSTRVEAFF
-	TRBV5-6	TRBD2	TRBJ2-3	TGTGCCAGCAGCTGGGGGGGACTAGCTGGGTATTTT	CASSWGGLAGYF
-	TRBV7-2	-	TRBJ2-5	TGTGCCAGCAGTTACCAGGGCGGCGAGGAGACCCAGTACTTC	CASSYQGGEETQYF
once	TRBV7-9	TRBD2	TRBJ2-5	TGTGCCAGCAGCTCCACCGGGACTAGCGTTGAGACCCAGTACTTC	CASSSTGTSVETQYF
-	TRBV5-4	TRBD2	TRBJ2-7	TGTGCCAGCAGCTTGGCCGTAGCGGGGGGACCCTACGAGCAGTACTTC	CASSLAVAGGPYEQYF
-	TRBV29-1	-	TRBJ2-7	TGCAGCGTTGAAGAAGGGGCAGGGGCAGGGGACGAGCAGTACTTC	CSVEEGAGAGDEQYF
-	TRBV6-5	-	TRBJ1-1	TGTGCCAGCAGTTACTCCCCCAGGAACACTGAAGCTTTCTTT	CASSYSPRNTEAFF
-	TRBV3-1/TRBV3-2	-	TRBJ1-2	TGTGCCAGCAGCCAAGGGGCTCTGACATGGGCCCGCGGCTACACCTTC	CASSQGALTWARGYTF
once	TRBV20-1	-	TRBJ1-4	TGCAGTGCTAGTTATGCAACTAATGAAAAACTGTTTTTT	CSASYATNEKLFF
few	TRBV5-1	-	TRBJ2-7	TGCGCCAGCAGCTTTGGGCCTAGCTCCGACTACGAGCAGTACTTC	CASSFGPSSDYEQYF
-	TRBV5-4	TRBD1	TRBJ1-2	TGTGCCAGCAGCGACAGGGGTAGAGACTATGGCTACACCTTC	CASSDRGRDYGYTF
-	TRBV27	TRBD1	TRBJ1-1	TGTGCCAGCAAGGGACAGGGCGGACTCAGGAACACTGAAGCTTTCTTT	CASKGQGGLRNTEAFF
once	TRBV6-6	-	TRBJ1-1	TGTGCCAGCAGTCCCAGGGGTTGGAACACTGAAGCTTTCTTT	CASSPRGWNTEAFF